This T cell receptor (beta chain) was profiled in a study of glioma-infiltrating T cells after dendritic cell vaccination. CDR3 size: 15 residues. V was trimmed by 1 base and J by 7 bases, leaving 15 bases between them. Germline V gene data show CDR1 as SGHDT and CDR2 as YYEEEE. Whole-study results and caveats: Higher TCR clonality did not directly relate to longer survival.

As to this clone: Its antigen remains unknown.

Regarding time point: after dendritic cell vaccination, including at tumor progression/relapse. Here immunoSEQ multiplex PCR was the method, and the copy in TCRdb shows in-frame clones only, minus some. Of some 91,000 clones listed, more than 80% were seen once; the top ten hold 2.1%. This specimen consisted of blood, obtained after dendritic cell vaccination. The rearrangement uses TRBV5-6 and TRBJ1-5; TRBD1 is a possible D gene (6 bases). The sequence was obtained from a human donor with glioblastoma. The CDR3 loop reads CASSLRGARKQPQHF. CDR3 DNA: TGTGCCAGCAGCTTGCGGGGGGCAAGGAAACAGCCCCAGCATTTT.